These 21 T cell receptor beta chains share one sample of origin, sequenced in a study of cytomegalovirus exposure and HLA in healthy donors. PCR employed 60 Vbeta and 13 Jbeta primers. Sequencing was performed with immunoSEQ multiplex PCR; in TCRdb, only in-frame clones are kept and a portion is missing. The sample gives about 120,000 clones, over 65% of which show up once; 4% is in the top ten. Specimen: PBMCs. The source is a middle-aged man in good health and CMV-seropositive.

This clone was observed once. The genes are TRBV29-1 and TRBJ1-3, with 10 bases lining up with TRBD1. CDR3 length: 15 amino acids. Looked up from germline, CDR1 is SQVTM and CDR2 is ANQGSEA. V was clipped by 0 bases and J by 6 bases; unmatched bases: 5. The CDR3: CSVEEPGQGKNTIYF. The CDR3 DNA is TGCAGCGTTGAAGAACCGGGACAGGGGAAAAACACCATATATTTT.

J is TRBJ1-2 and V is TRBV27; TRBD1 might be the D (5 bases). Germline CDR1 and CDR2: MNHEY and SMNVEV (reference sequence). V lost 6 bases, J lost 8 bases, and 19 bases lay in between. The CDR3 length is 14 residues. The CDR3 sequence is CASSPSSGGDGYTF. DNA of the CDR3: TGTGCCAGCAGCCCGAGCTCCGGGGGGGACGGCTACACCTTC.

CDR3 nucleotide sequence: TGTGCCACCAGCACGGGGGGGGTCACCGGGGAGCTGTTTTTT. It codes for CATSTGGVTGELFF. This chain links TRBV15 with TRBJ2-2, with 8 bases aligning to TRBD2. Germline V gene sequence: CDR1 LNHNV, CDR2 YYDKDF (reference sequence). The CDR3 spans 14 residues. V lost 4 bases and J lost 4; bases outside the gene matches: 2.

This chain joins TRBV5-6 and TRBJ1-4, with 9 bases that match TRBD1. The junction had 4 bases not matched to a gene; V was cut back by 1 base and J by 6 bases. The CDR3 totals 15 residues. CDR1 and CDR2 from the germline V gene are SGHDT and YYEEEE. CDR3 bases: TGTGCCAGCAGCTTGTGGGACAGGGTGGATGAAAAACTGTTTTTT. This sequence encodes CASSLWDRVDEKLFF.

The CDR3 spells CASSLAGGTAGYGYTF. CDR3 sequence (DNA): TGCGCCAGCAGCTTGGCCGGCGGGACAGCGGGCTATGGCTACACCTTC. The gene calls are TRBV5-1 and TRBJ1-2; 7 bases are a match to TRBD1. The CDR3 has 16 amino acids. V lost 0 bases, J lost 4 bases, and 9 bases stayed unmatched. Germline values: CDR1 SGHRS, CDR2 YFSETQ.

V usage is TRBV13 and J usage is TRBJ2-1; 12 bases align to TRBD2. Germline CDR1 reads PRHDT; CDR2 reads FYEKMQ (reference sequence). V lost 5 bases to trimming and J lost 0 bases; unmatched junction nucleotides: 8. CDR3 length: 18 amino acids. The CDR3 DNA follows: TGTGCCAGCAGCCCGACTAGCGGGAGAGCAACCTCCTACAATGAGCAGTTCTTC. Amino acids: CASSPTSGRATSYNEQFF.

This rearrangement joins TRBV7-2 to TRBJ2-1, with 8 bases aligning to TRBD2. Looked up from germline, CDR1 is SGHTA and CDR2 is FQGNSA. The CDR3 has 17 residues. The J segment lost 4 bases and the V segment lost 2 bases, leaving 10 bases of the junction unmatched. DNA of the CDR3: TGTGCCAGCAGCTTAAGGGTGGACGGGAGGGGGTACAATGAGCAGTTCTTC. Its protein is CASSLRVDGRGYNEQFF.

J is TRBJ2-2 and V is TRBV5-1; 8 bases match TRBD1. The CDR3 runs to 18 residues. V lost 4 bases to trimming and J lost 1 base; unmatched junction nucleotides: 12. Germline CDR1 is SGHRS and CDR2 is YFSETQ. CDR3 in DNA: TGCGCCAGCAGCCCGGGACAGGCGACCCCCGGGAACACCGGGGAGCTGTTTTTT. Translation gives CASSPGQATPGNTGELFF.

The chain joins TRBV5-4 to TRBJ2-1; 11 positions match TRBD1. Trimming at V came to 3 bases and at J to 9 bases, leaving 11 bases not matched to a gene. Germline CDR1 is SGHNT and CDR2 is YYREEE (reference sequence). This CDR3 is built from 16 residues. The CDR3 region has the DNA TGTGCCAGCAGCTCGCCCCGCGGACAGGGGGCCGGTGAGCAGTTCTTC. This encodes CASSSPRGQGAGEQFF.

The chain carries TRBV7-9 and TRBJ2-7; 9 bases are shared with TRBD1. Germline V lookup: CDR1 SEHNR, CDR2 FQNEAQ (reference sequence). Germline trimming cut 5 bases from V and 1 base from J; bases unmatched to any gene: 6. The CDR3 contains 15 residues. CDR3 region: CASSIGTGPSYEQYF. The CDR3 coding sequence is TGTGCCAGCAGCATAGGGACAGGGCCTTCCTACGAGCAGTACTTC.

The CDR3 bases are TGTGCCAGTAGTATTGGGAGTCTTGGCGATGGCTACACCTTC. This sequence encodes CASSIGSLGDGYTF. This chain joins TRBV19 and TRBJ1-2; D is unresolved. Per germline, CDR1 LNHDA and CDR2 SQIVND (reference sequence). V was shortened by 3 bases and J by 6 bases, with 14 bases between the two germline ends. The CDR3 is made up of 14 amino acids.

The chain combines TRBV28 with TRBJ1-5; D remains ambiguous. Germline CDR1 reads MDHEN; CDR2 reads SYDVKM. The CDR3 spans 13 residues. V lost 6 bases and J lost 4, with 10 bases in between. The CDR3 region has the DNA TGTGCCAGCAGACTATCACTAAATCAGCCCCAGCATTTT. Translating it yields CASRLSLNQPQHF.

The V and J genes are TRBV25-1 and TRBJ2-7; TRBD2 aligns across 11 bases. The ends lost 4 bases at V and 3 bases at J; junction bases unmatched: 2. Germline values: CDR1 MGHDK, CDR2 SYGVNS. The CDR3 runs to 14 residues. Here the CDR3 DNA reads TGTGCCAGCAGTGGCCTAGCGGGAGGCTACGAGCAGTACTTC. It translates to CASSGLAGGYEQYF.

This clone turned up a few times. The chain combines TRBV30 with TRBJ2-1; weak D call: TRBD1 (6 bases). V was shortened by 5 bases and J by 3 bases, with 14 bases between the two germline ends. CDR3 length: 14 residues. Germline V gene data show CDR1 as GTSNPN and CDR2 as SVGIG (reference sequence). CDR3 in DNA: TGTGCCTGGTCCAGGGGACGGATCTACAATGAGCAGTTCTTC. Translated, it gives CAWSRGRIYNEQFF.

The chain recombines TRBV9 with TRBJ2-7; tentative D call: TRBD2 (6 bases). Trimming pared 7 bases from V and 0 bases from J, leaving 11 bases between. Germline V lookup: CDR1 SGDLS, CDR2 YYNGEE. This CDR3 has 13 amino acids. The CDR3 DNA is TGTGCCAGCGCCCGGGGGATCTCCTACGAGCAGTACTTC. As protein: CASARGISYEQYF.

The rearrangement joins TRBV10-1 to TRBJ2-5, with 8 bases identical to TRBD1. This CDR3 region has 15 residues. The V and J ends lost 6 bases and 4 bases, in that order; junction bases with no gene match: 10. Germline V gene data show CDR1 as WNHNN and CDR2 as SYGVQD (reference sequence). In nucleotides, the CDR3 is TGCGCCAGCAGCCCCGGACAGGGTAGGAGAGAGACCCAGTACTTC. Translated, it gives CASSPGQGRRETQYF.

The V call is TRBV6-1, the J call TRBJ2-1; tentative D call: TRBD2 (6 bases). V was pared by 4 bases and J by 0 bases, with 19 bases between. Germline V gives CDR1 MNHNS, CDR2 SASEGT. The CDR3 has 18 amino acids. Written as DNA, the CDR3 is TGTGCCAGCAGTGCGGTTAACGGGGGTTCGAGCTCCTACAATGAGCAGTTCTTC. It encodes CASSAVNGGSSSYNEQFF.

The chain carries TRBV7-6 and TRBJ2-5; 16 bases are shared with TRBD2. The V segment lost 4 bases and the J segment 5 bases; nucleotides outside the gene matches: 13. This CDR3 has 19 amino acids. Germline V gives CDR1 SGHVS, CDR2 FNYEAQ. The CDR3 region has the DNA TGTGCCAGCAGCTCGGCCCCGGGACTAGCGGGAGGGCCAGGGGAGACCCAGTACTTC. Translating gives CASSSAPGLAGGPGETQYF.

A few counts support this clone. V usage is TRBV7-8 and J usage is TRBJ1-5; a weak D match, TRBD1 (5 bases). V lost 1 base and J lost 7, with 17 bases in between. The CDR3 has 16 amino acids. Germline assignment: CDR1 SGHVS and CDR2 FQNEAQ. In DNA form, the CDR3 reads TGTGCCAGCAGCTTAGTCTCTGGGACTAGCGGACAGCCCCAGCATTTT. Translation: CASSLVSGTSGQPQHF.

V is TRBV7-6 and J is TRBJ2-1; D is uncertain. Deletions cut 4 bases from V and 8 bases from J, with 6 bases between. Germline CDR1 SGHVS, CDR2 FNYEAQ. The CDR3 sequence is 11 residues long. The CDR3: CASSSRDEQFF. The CDR3 nucleotides are TGTGCCAGCAGCTCCCGGGATGAGCAGTTCTTC.

The chain carries TRBV4-1 and TRBJ1-5; D is unresolved. Per germline, CDR1 MGHRA and CDR2 YSYEKL. The CDR3 is 16 residues long. Between the trimmed V and J ends, which lost 1 base and 1 base, there was a span of 11 bases. Here the CDR3 DNA reads TGCGCCAGCAGCCAAGCAGGTTTGTGGAGCAATCAGCCCCAGCATTTT. Amino acids: CASSQAGLWSNQPQHF.